This TCR beta chain is from a study of cytomegalovirus exposure and HLA in healthy donors (dated by TCRdb to about 2017). Regarding the study in general: An earlier analysis of some 620 of the donors reported around 280 Gb of sequence data and 117 million unique TCR beta sequences obtained from 150 million to 200 million T cells. The number of typed donors differed by locus: roughly 629-630 for A, B, C, DRB1 and DQB1; approximately 540 for DQA1; approximately 600 for DPA1; and around 470 for DPB1. Donor age, sex, ethnicity and CMV serostatus were compiled together with the repertoire data. Among the roughly 370 genotyped donors, 81% belonged to the genetic ancestry cluster associated with self-reported Caucasian donors. To decide whether each TCR beta V gene segment behaved as functional or pseudogenic, an earlier analysis of some 570 of the donors relied on high-throughput TCR beta sequencing. An early release covering just under 650 HLA-typed donors comprised approximately 300 gigabases of sequencing data and some 79 million unique TCR sequences. A separate validation cohort of about 110 different subjects was used in addition to the 666-subject first cohort. Across approximately 400 genotyped donors of the cohort, an average of roughly 200,000 unique TCR beta nucleotide sequences per donor were sequenced, and roughly 18% of those sequences were non-productive. Every discovery cohort repertoire had been produced on one sequencing platform. The aim of the study was to test whether cataloging public T cell receptors could identify signatures of past pathogen exposure. In the later analysis, no new phenotypic data were used to find candidate immune exposures; instead, reliance was placed on TCR beta sequences and their occurrence across donors. In a later genetic analysis, genome-wide SNP genotypes for about 60% of the 666 donors were used, and that subset was treated as a discovery cohort. Five DR-DQ haplotypes were treated as single units for association and clustering because of strong linkage in the cohort. In a later analysis, previously published TCR beta repertoires from roughly 710 donors were re-analyzed and high-resolution HLA genotyping was added so that TCR occurrence patterns could be studied. To predict cytomegalovirus infection status, the study brought together high-throughput TCR immunosequencing, statistical association of individual TCRs with disease status, and machine learning. Both class I and class II loci were covered by HLA typing, at four-digit resolution. The T cell repertoires of 550 to 850 subjects were profiled by immunosequencing and related to cytomegalovirus serostatus.

The junction shows trimming of 3 bases on V and 1 base on J, plus 12 bases between the germline ends. Based on the germline V gene (reference sequence), the CDR1 and CDR2 sequences are LNHDA and SQIVND. Inclusive of the bounding cysteine and phenylalanine, the CDR3 is 15 residues long. Only the CDR3 DNA stays, 45 bases, in frame from base 1. The cohort comprised several hundred healthy bone marrow donors. At the time of sampling, every cohort member was nominally healthy, though immune exposures that went unrecorded were likely present. The donor was CMV seronegative and was included in the group of over 300 seronegative cohort members. A peripheral blood sample was provided by each donor, and peripheral blood mononuclear cells were used for TCR beta sequencing. The Qiagen DNeasy Blood Extraction Kit was used to extract genomic DNA from the blood cell samples. Comments on this clone: Its antigen is still unknown. No base-level quality is on record; no much larger clone is a single base apart.

The library was prepared using the immunoSEQ multiplex PCR assay. A mixture of 60 forward primers for TCR Vbeta segments and 13 reverse primers for TCR Jbeta segments was used in the multiplex PCR. Amplification of the CDR3 region of rearranged TCR beta genes was performed with a multiplex PCR assay on genomic DNA. Amplified TCR beta libraries were sequenced as 87-base-pair reads on the Illumina HiSeq System. In the source study's methods: A later analysis tallied tens of millions of unique TCR beta chains across the 650 to 750 repertoires, and some 10 million of those chains were shared by two or more donors. Raw reads were error-corrected and collapsed into unique sequences with a nearest-neighbor algorithm that merged closely related sequences to remove PCR and sequencing errors. CDR3 sequences were aligned to IMGT reference sequences to assign V, D and J gene segments. For a sequence to be retained, a match of at least six nucleotides to both a V gene segment and a J gene segment was required. A rearrangement was called productive if the CDR3 had no stop codons and remained in frame with V and J, and every other rearrangement was called non-productive. Following IMGT convention, CDR3 was defined as the stretch from the second conserved V-encoded cysteine up to the conserved J-encoded phenylalanine. The earlier analysis of approximately 500 of the donors excluded sequences that lacked an unambiguous match to a single V gene segment. An earlier analysis of 587 of the donors classified V segments as functional when productive rearrangements were above 56.7% and as segregating when the standard deviation between donors was above 5%. A statistical classification framework was built to diagnose cytomegalovirus status from the catalog of TCR beta chain sequences. In a later analysis, TCR nucleotide sequences were compared against IMGT/GENE-DB human TR gene sequences so that V and J genes could be assigned. Using the TCRdist pipeline, a later analysis assigned CDR3 sequences along with most-parsimonious VDJ recombination scenarios. In a later analysis, each TCR beta chain was defined by its CDR3 amino acid sequence together with its V-gene family, and reads lacking a unique V-gene family were excluded. To address suspected cross-contamination and a sequencing artifact, a later analysis removed several hundred highly shared, low-generation-probability nucleotide sequences. For each public chain, a later analysis derived a clonal expansion index from normalized ranks of inferred template counts within each repertoire. In a later analysis, generation probabilities were computed using a VDJ recombination model fitted to out-of-frame rearrangements, and the results were checked against IGoR. In a later analysis, hypergeometric tests were used to score TCR-TCR, TCR-HLA and TCR-CMV co-occurrence, with a repertoire-size bias correction applied to TCR pairs. False discovery rates were estimated in a later analysis by permuting HLA or CMV assignments 20 times. A later analysis grouped co-occurring TCRs with DBSCAN, adding TCRdist sequence similarity when clustering within HLA-allele-positive subsets. Co-occurrence clustering excluded repertoires with fewer than 30,000 or more than 120,000 public chains, plus five with anomalous nucleotide sharing. TCRdb took this table from immuneACCESS and kept in-frame rearrangements with V and J called. Such tables lack part of the clones; where checked against another copy, unresolved V genes explain under half of the gap, and the rest is unexplained. The V and J calls and clone size were taken over from that table, and D and trimming were inferred from the DNA. Counted in this sample were more than 110,000 clones; more than 8% of them appeared once. The leading ten clones occupy less than 2% of the sample.

Study-wide conclusions, independent of this receptor: A later analysis found that TCR association rates varied across HLA loci, with DRB1 alleles showing the most associated TCRs and HLA-C alleles the fewest. The 87-base-pair reads could not distinguish some IMGT-functional V segments, including TRBV6-2 and TRBV6-3, so those segments were excluded. Compared with the approximately 670-donor mean, donors in an Asian-associated ancestry cluster had fewer N-insertions in productive TCRs, according to a later genetic analysis. Strong co-occurrence of HLA alleles, especially DR and DQ, made assigning TCR associations to individual alleles difficult. Most TCR sequences were observed very rarely across donors, whereas some public TCRs were present in many individuals. A further reported finding was that TCR beta sequences accurately predicted the HLA-A and HLA-B alleles for most subjects in the first cohort. A later analysis found that HLA-associated TCR beta chains were more clonally expanded and had lower generation probabilities than equally common non-associated chains. The study listed approximately 150 TCR beta chains as associated with cytomegalovirus. Roughly 17 rarely observed V segments, including chromosome 9 orphons, were excluded from the earlier analysis of approximately 600 of the donors because counts were too low. In a later analysis, 15,000 to 20,000 TCR beta sequences were associated with specific HLA alleles at a false discovery rate of 0.05. A later analysis reported that several top co-occurrence clusters appeared linked to parvovirus B19, influenza, CMV and Epstein-Barr virus. In vitro tests confirmed that a few of the cytomegalovirus-associated TCR beta chains recognize cytomegalovirus antigens. Linkage disequilibrium might explain the correlated functional status among segregating V segments, but an unknown experimental factor could not be excluded. Because some donors lacked HLA typing at each locus, the association tests relied only on the typed subset. Most CMV-associated TCR beta chains appeared to be HLA-restricted in a later analysis, and the HLA associations seemed to be driven largely by CMV exposure. According to the authors, the approach could potentially be generalized to other disease states and immunological phenotypes. The cohort was sequenced for TCR beta chains only, and without alpha or paired-chain data the features that could be detected were limited. Cytomegalovirus status was reported to be diagnosed by the classifier with high specificity and sensitivity in both the original and validation cohorts. The only immune exposure information available for the cohort was CMV serostatus. The sequencing pipeline was judged likely to have produced a cluster of highly shared sequence variants as a technical artifact. Sequencing depth was assumed to be roughly uniform across donors in the presence/absence analyses, though that assumption may not hold. A later genetic analysis associated a missense DCLRE1C variant with V-gene and J-gene trimming of TCR beta chains, and an independent cohort replicated the association. In an earlier analysis of 587 of the donors, most TCR beta V segments appeared in productive rearrangements about 90% or about 30% of the time, broadly matching IMGT annotations.

The TCR was taken from a man aged 50 to 60 in good health and CMV-seronegative. The chain is made from TRBV19 and TRBJ1-1, with a tentative D gene TRBD1 over 5 matching bases. Input material: PBMCs. The sequenced DNA: TGTGCCAGTAGTATTGGGGGGATGGGGAACACTGAAGCTTTCTTT. This yields the protein CASSIGGMGNTEAFF.